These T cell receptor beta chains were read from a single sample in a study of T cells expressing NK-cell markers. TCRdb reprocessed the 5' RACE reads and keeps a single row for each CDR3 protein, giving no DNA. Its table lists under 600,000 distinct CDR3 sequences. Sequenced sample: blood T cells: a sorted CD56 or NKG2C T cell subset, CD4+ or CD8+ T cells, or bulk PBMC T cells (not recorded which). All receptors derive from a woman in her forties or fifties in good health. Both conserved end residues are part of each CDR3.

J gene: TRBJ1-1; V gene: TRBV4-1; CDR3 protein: CASSQYRGDAEAFF
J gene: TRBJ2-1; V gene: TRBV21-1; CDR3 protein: CASSLGGRQGIWNEQFF
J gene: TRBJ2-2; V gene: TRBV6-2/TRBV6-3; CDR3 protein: CASRPTSGPTNTGELFF
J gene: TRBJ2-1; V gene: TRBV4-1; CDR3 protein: CASSQVGRRDNEQFF
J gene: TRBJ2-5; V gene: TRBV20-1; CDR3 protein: CSAELSGRDSETQYF
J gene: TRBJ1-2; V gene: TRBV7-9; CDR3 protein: CASSLVGAPKRNYGYTF
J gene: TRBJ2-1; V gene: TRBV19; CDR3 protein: CASSKLGLGNEQFF
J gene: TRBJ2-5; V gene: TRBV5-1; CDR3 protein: CASSLGQRESQETQYF
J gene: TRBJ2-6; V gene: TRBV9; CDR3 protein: CASSDTQGPQGAGANVLTF
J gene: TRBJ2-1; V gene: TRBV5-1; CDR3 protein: CASSSYQDGEQFF
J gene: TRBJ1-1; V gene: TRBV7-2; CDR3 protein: CASSLALLENTEAFF
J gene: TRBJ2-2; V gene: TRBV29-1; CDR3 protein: CSVEPLLTANTGELFF
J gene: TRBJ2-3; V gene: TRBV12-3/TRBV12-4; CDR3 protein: CATSSGSLQDTQYF
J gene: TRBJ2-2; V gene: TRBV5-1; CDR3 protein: CASRAPGTGFVGELFF
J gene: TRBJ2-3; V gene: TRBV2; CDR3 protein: CASRMGLAGVRDTQYF
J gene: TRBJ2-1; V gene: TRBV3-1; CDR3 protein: CASSQRQGAYNEQFF
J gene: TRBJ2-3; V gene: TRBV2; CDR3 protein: CASSGGTSPDTQYF
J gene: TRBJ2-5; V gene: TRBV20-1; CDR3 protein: CSARVVGRETQYF
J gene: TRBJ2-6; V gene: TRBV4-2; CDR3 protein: CASSRPEGQGLGGANVLTF
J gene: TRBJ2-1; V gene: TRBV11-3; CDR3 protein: CASSQLGGLNNEQFF
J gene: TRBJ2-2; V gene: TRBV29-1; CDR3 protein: CSVGKTSGANTGELFF
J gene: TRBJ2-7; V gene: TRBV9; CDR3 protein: CASSVARAGVSEQYF
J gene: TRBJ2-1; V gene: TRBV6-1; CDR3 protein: CASSERWGNEQFF
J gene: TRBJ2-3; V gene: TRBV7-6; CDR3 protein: CASSLTPRTDTQYF
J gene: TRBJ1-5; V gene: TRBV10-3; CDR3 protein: CAITGGGGQPQHF
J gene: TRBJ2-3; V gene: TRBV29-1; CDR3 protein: CSVQPGGDTQYF
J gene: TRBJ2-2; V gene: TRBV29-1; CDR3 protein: CSVEASRGGLFF
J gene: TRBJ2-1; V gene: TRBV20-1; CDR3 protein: CSARAADRSSYNEQFF
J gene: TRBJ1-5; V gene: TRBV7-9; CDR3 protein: CASRQTAEGTQHF
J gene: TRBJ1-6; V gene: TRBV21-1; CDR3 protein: CASSKGGRGSSYNSPLHF
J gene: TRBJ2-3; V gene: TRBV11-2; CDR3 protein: CASSSRSLSTDTQYF
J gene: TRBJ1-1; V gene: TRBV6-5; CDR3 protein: CASSRGLGTEAFF
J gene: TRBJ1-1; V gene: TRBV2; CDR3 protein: CASSAQGRPAFF
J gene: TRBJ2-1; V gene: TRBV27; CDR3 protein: CASSLGWRAGRIYEQFF
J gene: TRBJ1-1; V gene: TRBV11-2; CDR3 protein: CASSFSRANTEAFF
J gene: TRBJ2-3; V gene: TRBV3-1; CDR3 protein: CASSQAVIADTQYF
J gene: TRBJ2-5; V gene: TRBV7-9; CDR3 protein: CASSLGLSKETQYF
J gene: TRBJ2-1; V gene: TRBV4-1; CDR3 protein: CASSLPGTRYNEQFF
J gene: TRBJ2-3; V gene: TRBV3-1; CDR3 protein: CASSLAGTTIDTQYF
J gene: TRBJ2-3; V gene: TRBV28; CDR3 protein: CAGGDRDTDTQYF
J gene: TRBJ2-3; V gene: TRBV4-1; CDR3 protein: CASSQAGTSGDTQYF
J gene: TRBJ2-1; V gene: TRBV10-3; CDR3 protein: CAISALAGDGEQFF
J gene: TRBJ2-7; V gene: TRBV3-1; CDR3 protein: CASEGHGEQYF
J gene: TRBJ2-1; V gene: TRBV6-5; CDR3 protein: CASSYGLAPRNEQFF
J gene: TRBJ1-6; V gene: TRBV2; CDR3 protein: CASVLAGNSPLHF
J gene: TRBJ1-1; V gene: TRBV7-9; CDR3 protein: CASSPLQVNPLSEAFF
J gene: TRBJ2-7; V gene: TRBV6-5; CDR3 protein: CASRRQPYEQYF
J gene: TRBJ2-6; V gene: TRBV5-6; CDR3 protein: CASSLAPISGANVLTF
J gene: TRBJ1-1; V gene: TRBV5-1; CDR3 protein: CASSLSGTGKNTEAFF
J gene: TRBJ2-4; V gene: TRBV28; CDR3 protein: CASSSPGPQRLAKNIQYF
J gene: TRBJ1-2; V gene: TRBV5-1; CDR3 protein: CASSLGTEDYGYTF
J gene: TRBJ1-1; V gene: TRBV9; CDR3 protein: CASSVSEDTEAFF
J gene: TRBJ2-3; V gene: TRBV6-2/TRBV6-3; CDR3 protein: CASSYSALSAPGDTQYF
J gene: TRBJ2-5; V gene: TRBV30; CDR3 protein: CAWRKGLAGRETQYF
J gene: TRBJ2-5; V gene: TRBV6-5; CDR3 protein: CASSKGEIFKETQYF
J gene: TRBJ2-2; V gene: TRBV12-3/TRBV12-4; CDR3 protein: CASSFFRAGELFF
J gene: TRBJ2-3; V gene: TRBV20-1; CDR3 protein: CSAMDGVAGVVNTDTQYF
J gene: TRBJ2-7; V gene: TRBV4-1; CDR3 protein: CASSQVWGRGMAYGTYEQYF
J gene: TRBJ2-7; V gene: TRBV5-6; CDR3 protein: CASSFGQVYEQYF